A selection of T cell receptor beta chains follows, all from one sample in a study of blood T cell repertoires in COVID-19. Assay: immunoSEQ multiplex PCR; the TCRdb copy retains only in-frame clones and omits some. The table includes 220,000 or so clones, around 88% detected once. Sequenced material: PBMCs or T cells enriched from blood (not recorded which). These receptors were collected from a woman in her 50s who had recovered from COVID-19. Each CDR3 is given with its conserved first and last residue. A D gene is named only where the DNA matches it firmly. The size field is filled for only some rows; it gives once, few, many or a size class.

D gene,V gene,CDR3 length,J gene,clone size,CDR3 protein,CDR3 DNA
TRBD1,TRBV7-9,16,TRBJ1-4,-,CASSLGRRQGIEKLFF,TGTGCCAGCAGCTTAGGAAGGCGACAGGGGATTGAAAAACTGTTTTTT
-,TRBV7-3,16,TRBJ2-1,-,CASSPFGGAAYNEQFF,TGTGCCAGCAGCCCTTTTGGCGGGGCAGCCTACAATGAGCAGTTCTTC
-,TRBV7-3,16,TRBJ2-2,-,CASSPGQLKNTGELFF,TGTGCCAGCAGCCCCGGACAGTTAAAAAACACCGGGGAGCTGTTTTTT
-,TRBV11-3,13,TRBJ2-7,few,CASSEDGIYEQYF,TGTGCCAGCAGCGAGGACGGGATCTACGAGCAGTACTTC
TRBD1,TRBV5-1,17,TRBJ1-2,-,CASSLSADRVPSYGYTF,TGCGCCAGCAGCCTATCGGCTGACAGGGTTCCCTCGTATGGCTACACCTTC
-,TRBV7-8,14,TRBJ1-3,-,CASKWGGTGNTIYF,TGTGCCAGCAAGTGGGGGGGGACTGGAAACACCATATATTTT
-,TRBV3-1/TRBV3-2,11,TRBJ2-3,-,CASSQTTTQYF,TGTGCCAGCAGCCAGACTACTACGCAGTATTTT
TRBD2,TRBV15,19,TRBJ2-4,-,CATSRKLGLAGGITNIQYF,TGTGCCACCAGCAGAAAGTTAGGACTAGCGGGAGGGATTACAAACATTCAGTACTTC
TRBD1,TRBV16,15,TRBJ2-6,many,CASSQTGSGANVLTF,TGTGCCAGCAGCCAGACAGGGTCTGGGGCCAACGTCCTGACTTTC
TRBD1,TRBV12-3/TRBV12-4,12,TRBJ1-2,-,CASSRQGNGYTF,TGTGCCAGCAGCAGACAGGGTAATGGCTACACCTTC
-,TRBV2,14,TRBJ1-6,-,CASSVDRVNSPLHF,TGTGCCAGCAGTGTCGACAGAGTTAATTCACCCCTCCACTTT
-,TRBV19,17,TRBJ2-1,-,CASSIDRLVLTHNEQFF,TGTGCCAGTAGTATAGACCGACTAGTCCTAACCCACAATGAGCAGTTCTTC
TRBD1,TRBV7-2,15,TRBJ1-5,-,CASSLKQGGAQPQHF,TGTGCCAGCAGCTTAAAACAGGGGGGCGCTCAGCCCCAGCATTTT
-,TRBV5-6,17,TRBJ2-2,-,CASSPIGGLTPTGELFF,TGTGCCAGCAGCCCAATTGGGGGACTTACGCCCACCGGGGAGCTGTTTTTT
TRBD2,TRBV11-3,14,TRBJ2-1,few,CARPLAASYNEQFF,TGTGCCAGACCCCTAGCGGCCTCCTACAATGAGCAGTTCTTC
TRBD2,TRBV6-6,15,TRBJ2-3,-,CASRRTSSGTDTQYF,TGTGCCAGCAGAAGGACTAGCTCCGGCACAGATACGCAGTATTTT
-,TRBV27,14,TRBJ1-6,-,CASSLKGWNSPLHF,TGTGCCAGCAGTTTAAAGGGGTGGAATTCACCCCTCCACTTT
TRBD1,TRBV28,15,TRBJ2-1,-,CASRTAGTGGDEQFF,TGTGCCAGCAGAACGGCCGGGACAGGGGGCGATGAGCAGTTCTTC
-,TRBV6-2/TRBV6-3,11,TRBJ2-5,-,CASSSQETQYF,TGTGCCAGCAGTTCTCAAGAGACCCAGTACTTC
-,TRBV9,14,TRBJ2-7,-,CASSVSVNSYEQYF,TGTGCCAGCAGCGTATCGGTGAACTCCTACGAGCAGTACTTC
-,TRBV5-6,11,TRBJ1-2,few,CASSFGYGYTF,TGTGCCAGCAGCTTCGGCTATGGCTACACCTTC
TRBD2,TRBV6-4,15,TRBJ2-1,many,CASSDSAGGHNEQFF,TGTGCCAGCAGTGACTCAGCGGGAGGACACAATGAGCAGTTCTTC
TRBD1,TRBV25-1,17,TRBJ2-2,once,CASSEWAGTGEAGELFF,TGTGCCAGCAGTGAATGGGCCGGGACAGGGGAAGCCGGGGAGCTGTTTTTT
TRBD1,TRBV19,15,TRBJ1-5,-,CASSKSSTGSLAQHF,TGTGCCAGTAGCAAAAGCTCGACAGGGTCTTTAGCCCAGCATTTT
TRBD2,TRBV4-3,16,TRBJ2-3,-,CASSQRLAGGTDTQYF,TGCGCCAGCAGCCAGAGACTAGCGGGAGGCACAGATACGCAGTATTTT
-,TRBV5-1,15,TRBJ1-1,-,CASSLRMRDSHGAFF,TGCGCCAGCAGCTTGCGTATGAGGGACTCCCACGGGGCTTTCTTT
-,TRBV5-6,14,TRBJ1-1,-,CASSSSTRDRRAFF,TGTGCCAGCAGCTCGTCGACGAGGGATAGGCGGGCTTTCTTT
-,TRBV7-2,15,TRBJ1-2,-,CASSFLEEEAYGYTF,TGTGCCAGCAGCTTCTTGGAGGAGGAGGCGTATGGCTACACCTTC
-,TRBV6-5,14,TRBJ1-3,-,CASSYSKLGNTIYF,TGTGCCAGCAGTTACTCGAAACTAGGAAACACCATATATTTT
-,TRBV3-1/TRBV3-2,15,TRBJ1-5,-,CASSQDLGVSQPQHF,TGTGCCAGCAGCCAAGATTTAGGGGTAAGTCAGCCCCAGCATTTT
-,TRBV5-5,14,TRBJ2-2,-,CASSLGTVPGELFF,TGTGCCAGCAGCTTGGGGACTGTTCCCGGGGAGCTGTTTTTT
TRBD1,TRBV28,15,TRBJ2-7,-,CASSSRTGVSYEQYF,TGTGCCAGCAGTTCCCGGACAGGAGTCTCCTACGAGCAGTACTTC
TRBD1,TRBV7-6,14,TRBJ1-4,few,CASSKDRGGEKLFF,TGTGCCAGCAGCAAGGACAGGGGCGGTGAAAAACTGTTTTTT
-,TRBV11-3,18,TRBJ1-4,-,CASSLGGWGQHLNEKLFF,TGTGCCAGCAGCTTAGGAGGGTGGGGTCAGCACTTGAATGAAAAACTGTTTTTT
TRBD2,TRBV5-8,18,TRBJ2-1,-,CASSYRTSGVPPRYEQFF,TGTGCCAGCAGCTATAGGACTAGCGGGGTACCTCCTCGGTATGAGCAGTTCTTC
TRBD2,TRBV7-2,16,TRBJ2-7,-,CASSPPGTRVPYEQYF,TGTGCCAGCAGCCCACCCGGGACTAGAGTTCCCTACGAGCAGTACTTC
TRBD1,TRBV5-1,15,TRBJ2-1,-,CASSLGTGNYNEQFF,TGCGCCAGCAGCCTAGGGACAGGGAACTACAATGAGCAGTTCTTC
-,TRBV4-3,16,TRBJ2-4,-,CASSQEPGRAKNIQYF,TGCGCCAGCAGCCAAGAACCCGGGAGAGCCAAAAACATTCAGTACTTC
TRBD2,TRBV13,16,TRBJ2-3,once,CASSPGTSGIADTQYF,TGTGCCAGCAGCCCGGGGACTAGCGGGATAGCAGATACGCAGTATTTT
TRBD1,TRBV19,14,TRBJ2-7,once,CASSRDRGSYEQYF,TGTGCCAGTAGTAGGGACAGGGGCTCCTACGAGCAGTACTTC
TRBD1,TRBV28,17,TRBJ1-1,-,CASSLRATWGQRTEAFF,TGTGCCAGCAGTCTCAGGGCTACATGGGGACAGCGGACTGAAGCTTTCTTT
-,TRBV28,16,TRBJ1-5,-,CASSGGRGYDNQPQHF,TGTGCCAGCAGTGGGGGCAGGGGCTATGACAATCAGCCCCAGCATTTT
TRBD1,TRBV7-9,16,TRBJ1-6,-,CASSIGQGFYNSPLHF,TGTGCCAGCAGCATCGGACAGGGGTTCTATAATTCACCCCTCCACTTT
TRBD1,TRBV7-2,15,TRBJ2-2,once,CASSLTQGNAGELFF,TGTGCCAGCAGCTTAACACAGGGGAACGCCGGGGAGCTGTTTTTT
TRBD1,TRBV18,16,TRBJ1-3,-,CASSPGQGDSGNTIYF,TGTGCCAGCTCACCGGGACAGGGGGACTCTGGAAACACCATATATTTT
TRBD1,TRBV25-1,14,TRBJ1-4,-,CASSQDRGPEKLFF,TGTGCCAGCAGTCAAGACAGGGGGCCTGAAAAACTGTTTTTT
TRBD2,TRBV9,17,TRBJ2-1,-,CASSATTGTSASNEQFF,TGTGCCAGCAGCGCCACCACCGGGACTAGCGCCTCCAATGAGCAGTTCTTC
-,TRBV7-2,16,TRBJ2-7,-,CASSLAVGGASYEQYF,TGTGCCAGCAGCTTAGCGGTAGGAGGAGCCTCCTACGAGCAGTACTTC
TRBD2,TRBV5-1,17,TRBJ2-1,-,CASSLGQRGVGYNEQFF,TGCGCCAGCAGCTTGGGGCAGCGGGGGGTCGGCTACAATGAGCAGTTCTTC
-,TRBV27,15,TRBJ1-6,-,CASLPGDSYNSPLHF,TGTGCCAGTTTGCCGGGGGACTCCTATAATTCACCCCTCCACTTT
-,TRBV6-1,14,TRBJ1-1,-,CASSETDMNTEAFF,TGTGCCAGCAGTGAAACAGACATGAACACTGAAGCTTTCTTT
TRBD1,TRBV18,15,TRBJ2-6,-,CASSPTGAGANVLTF,TGTGCCAGCTCACCAACAGGGGCTGGGGCCAACGTCCTGACTTTC
-,TRBV9,10,TRBJ1-2,-,CASSGRGYTF,TGTGCCAGCAGCGGGAGGGGCTACACCTTC
-,TRBV19,13,TRBJ1-1,-,CATKSVTNTEAFF,TGTGCCACCAAGTCGGTAACGAACACTGAAGCTTTCTTT